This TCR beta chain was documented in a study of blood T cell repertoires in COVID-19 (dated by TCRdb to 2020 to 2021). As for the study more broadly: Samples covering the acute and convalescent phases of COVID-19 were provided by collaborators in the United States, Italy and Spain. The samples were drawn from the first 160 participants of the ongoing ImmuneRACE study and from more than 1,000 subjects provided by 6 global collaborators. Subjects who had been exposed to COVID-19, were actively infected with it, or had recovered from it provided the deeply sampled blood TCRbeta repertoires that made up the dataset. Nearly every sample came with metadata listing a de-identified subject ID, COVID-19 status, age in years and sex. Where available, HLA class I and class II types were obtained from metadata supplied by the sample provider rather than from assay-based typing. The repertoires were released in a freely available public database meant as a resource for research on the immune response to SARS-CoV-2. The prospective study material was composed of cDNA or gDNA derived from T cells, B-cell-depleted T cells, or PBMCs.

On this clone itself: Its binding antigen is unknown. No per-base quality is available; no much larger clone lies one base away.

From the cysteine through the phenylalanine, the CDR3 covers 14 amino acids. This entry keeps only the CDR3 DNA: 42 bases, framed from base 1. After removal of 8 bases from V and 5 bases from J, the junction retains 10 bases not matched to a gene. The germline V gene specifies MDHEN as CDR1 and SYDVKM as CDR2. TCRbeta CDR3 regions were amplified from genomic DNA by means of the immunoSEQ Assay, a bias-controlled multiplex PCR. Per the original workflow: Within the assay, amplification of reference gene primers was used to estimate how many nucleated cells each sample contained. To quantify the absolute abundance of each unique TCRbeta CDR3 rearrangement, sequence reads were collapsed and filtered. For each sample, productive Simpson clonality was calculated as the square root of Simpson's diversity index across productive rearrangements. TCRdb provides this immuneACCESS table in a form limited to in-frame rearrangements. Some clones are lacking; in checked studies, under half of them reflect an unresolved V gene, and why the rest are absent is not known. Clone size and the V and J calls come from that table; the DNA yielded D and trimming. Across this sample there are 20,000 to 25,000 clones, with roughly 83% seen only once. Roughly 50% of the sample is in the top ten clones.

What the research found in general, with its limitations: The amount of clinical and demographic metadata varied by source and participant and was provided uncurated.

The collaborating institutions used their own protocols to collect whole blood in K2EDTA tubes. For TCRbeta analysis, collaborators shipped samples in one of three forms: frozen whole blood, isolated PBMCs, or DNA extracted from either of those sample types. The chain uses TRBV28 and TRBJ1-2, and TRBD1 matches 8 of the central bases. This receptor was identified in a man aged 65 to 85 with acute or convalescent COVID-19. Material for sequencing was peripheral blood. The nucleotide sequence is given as TGTGCCAGCCTTACATACGACAGGGGATATGGCTACACCTTC. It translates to CASLTYDRGYGYTF.